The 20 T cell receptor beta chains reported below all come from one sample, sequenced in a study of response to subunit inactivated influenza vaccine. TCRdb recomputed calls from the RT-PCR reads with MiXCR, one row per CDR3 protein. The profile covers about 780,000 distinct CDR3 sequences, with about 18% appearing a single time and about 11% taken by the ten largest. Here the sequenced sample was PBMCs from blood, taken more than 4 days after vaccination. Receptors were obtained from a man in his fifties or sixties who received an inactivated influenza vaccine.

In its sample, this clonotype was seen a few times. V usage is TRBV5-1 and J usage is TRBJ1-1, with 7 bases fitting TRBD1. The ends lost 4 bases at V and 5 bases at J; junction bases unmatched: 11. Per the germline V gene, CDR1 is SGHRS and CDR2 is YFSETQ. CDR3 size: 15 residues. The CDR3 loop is CASSMPGQRSTEAFF. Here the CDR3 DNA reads TGCGCCAGCAGCATGCCGGGACAGAGATCAACTGAAGCTTTCTTT.

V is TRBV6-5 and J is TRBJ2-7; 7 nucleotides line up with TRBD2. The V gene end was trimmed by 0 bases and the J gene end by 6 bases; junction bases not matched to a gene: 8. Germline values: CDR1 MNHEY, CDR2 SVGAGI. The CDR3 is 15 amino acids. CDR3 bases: TGTGCCAGCAGTTACTCGACGGGGGGATTCGGCGAGCAGTACTTC. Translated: CASSYSTGGFGEQYF.

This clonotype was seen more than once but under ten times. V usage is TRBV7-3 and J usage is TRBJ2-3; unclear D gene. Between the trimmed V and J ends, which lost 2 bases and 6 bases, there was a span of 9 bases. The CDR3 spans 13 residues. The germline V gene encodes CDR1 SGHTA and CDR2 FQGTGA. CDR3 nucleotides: TGTGCCAGCAGCTTATCGGCTAAGGATACGCAGTATTTT. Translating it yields CASSLSAKDTQYF.

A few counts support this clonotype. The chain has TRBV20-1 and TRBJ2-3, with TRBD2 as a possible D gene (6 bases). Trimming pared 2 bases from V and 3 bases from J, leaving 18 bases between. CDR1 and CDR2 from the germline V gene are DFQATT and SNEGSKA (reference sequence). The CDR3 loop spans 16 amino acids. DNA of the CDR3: TGCAGTGCTAGACCCCCACGAGCGGGCAGAACAGATACGCAGTATTTT. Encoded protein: CSARPPRAGRTDTQYF.

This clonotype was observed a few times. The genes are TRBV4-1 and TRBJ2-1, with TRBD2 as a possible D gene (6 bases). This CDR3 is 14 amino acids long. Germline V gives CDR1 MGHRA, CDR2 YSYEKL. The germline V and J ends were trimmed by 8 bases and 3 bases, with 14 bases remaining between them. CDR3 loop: CASGPGDLYNEQFF. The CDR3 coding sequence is TGCGCCAGCGGTCCGGGGGACCTCTACAATGAGCAGTTCTTC.

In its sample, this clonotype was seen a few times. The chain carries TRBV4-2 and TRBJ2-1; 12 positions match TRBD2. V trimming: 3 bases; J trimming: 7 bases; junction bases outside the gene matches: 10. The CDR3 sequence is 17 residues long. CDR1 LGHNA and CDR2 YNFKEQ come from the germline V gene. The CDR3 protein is CASSQPELAGGGNEQFF. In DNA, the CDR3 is TGTGCCAGCAGCCAGCCAGAACTAGCGGGAGGTGGAAATGAGCAGTTCTTC.

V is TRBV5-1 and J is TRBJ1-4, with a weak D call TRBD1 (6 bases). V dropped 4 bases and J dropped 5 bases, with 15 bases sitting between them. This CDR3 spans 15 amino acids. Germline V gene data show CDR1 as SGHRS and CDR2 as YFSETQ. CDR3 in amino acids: CASSADGTPNEKLFF. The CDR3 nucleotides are TGCGCCAGCAGCGCGGACGGGACACCGAATGAAAAACTGTTTTTT.

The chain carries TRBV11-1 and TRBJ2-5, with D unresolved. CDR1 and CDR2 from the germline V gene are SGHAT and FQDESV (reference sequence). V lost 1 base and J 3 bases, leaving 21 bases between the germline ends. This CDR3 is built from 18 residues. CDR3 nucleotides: TGTGCCAGCAGCTTAGGAAGGAGCAGTTTCGGTGAGAAAGAGACCCAGTACTTC. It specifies CASSLGRSSFGEKETQYF.

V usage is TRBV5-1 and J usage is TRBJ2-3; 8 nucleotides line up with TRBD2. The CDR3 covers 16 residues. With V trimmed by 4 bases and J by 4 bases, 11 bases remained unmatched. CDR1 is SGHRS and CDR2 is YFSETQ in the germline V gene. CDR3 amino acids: CASSPQGAGVADTQYF. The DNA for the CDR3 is TGCGCCAGCAGCCCCCAAGGAGCGGGAGTGGCAGATACGCAGTATTTT.

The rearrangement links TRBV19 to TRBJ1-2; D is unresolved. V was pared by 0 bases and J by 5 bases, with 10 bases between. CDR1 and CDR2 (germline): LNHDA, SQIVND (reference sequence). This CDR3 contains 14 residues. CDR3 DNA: TGTGCCAGTAGTATAGAAGCTTGGGGTTATGGCTACACCTTC. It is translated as CASSIEAWGYGYTF.

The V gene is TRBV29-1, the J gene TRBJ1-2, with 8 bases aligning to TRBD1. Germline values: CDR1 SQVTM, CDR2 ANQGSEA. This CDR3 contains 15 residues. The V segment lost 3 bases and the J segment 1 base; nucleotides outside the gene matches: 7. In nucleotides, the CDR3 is TGCAGCGTTGAGGACAGGGCAGGAGTTAACTATGGCTACACCTTC. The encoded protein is CSVEDRAGVNYGYTF.

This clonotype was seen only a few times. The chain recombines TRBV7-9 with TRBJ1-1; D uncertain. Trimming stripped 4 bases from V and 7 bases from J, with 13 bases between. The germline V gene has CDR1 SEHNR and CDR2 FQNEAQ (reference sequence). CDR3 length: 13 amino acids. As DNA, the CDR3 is TGTGCCAGCAGCTCCACGGCTTACGATGAAGCTTTCTTT. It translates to CASSSTAYDEAFF.

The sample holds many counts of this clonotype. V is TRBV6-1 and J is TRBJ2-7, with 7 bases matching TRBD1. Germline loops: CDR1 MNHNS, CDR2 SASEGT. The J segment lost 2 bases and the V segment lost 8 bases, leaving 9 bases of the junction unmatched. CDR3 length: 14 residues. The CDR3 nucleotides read TGTGCCAGCCGTCCCCCGGGACAGACCTACGAGCAGTACTTC. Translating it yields CASRPPGQTYEQYF.

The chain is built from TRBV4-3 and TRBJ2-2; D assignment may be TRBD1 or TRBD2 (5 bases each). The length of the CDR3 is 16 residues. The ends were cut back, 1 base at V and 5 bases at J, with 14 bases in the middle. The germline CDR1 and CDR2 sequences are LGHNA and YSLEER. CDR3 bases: TGCGCCAGCAGCCAAGTCAGAGGGGCCCAAACCGGGGAGCTGTTTTTT. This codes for CASSQVRGAQTGELFF.

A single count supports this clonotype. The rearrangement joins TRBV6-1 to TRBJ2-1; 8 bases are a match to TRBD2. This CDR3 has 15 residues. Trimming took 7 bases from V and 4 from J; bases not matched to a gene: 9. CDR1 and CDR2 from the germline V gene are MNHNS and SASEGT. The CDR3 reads CASTLSGGPYNEQFF. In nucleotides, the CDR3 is TGTGCCAGCACCCTAAGCGGGGGTCCTTACAATGAGCAGTTCTTC.

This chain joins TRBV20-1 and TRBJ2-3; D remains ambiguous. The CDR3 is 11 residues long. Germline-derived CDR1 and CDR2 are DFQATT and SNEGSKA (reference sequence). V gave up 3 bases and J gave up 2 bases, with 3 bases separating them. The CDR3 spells CSASDTDTQYF. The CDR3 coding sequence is TGCAGTGCTAGTGACACAGATACGCAGTATTTT.

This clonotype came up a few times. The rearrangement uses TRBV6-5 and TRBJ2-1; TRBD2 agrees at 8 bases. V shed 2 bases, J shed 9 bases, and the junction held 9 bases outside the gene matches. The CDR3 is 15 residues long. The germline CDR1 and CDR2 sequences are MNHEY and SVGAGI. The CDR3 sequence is CASSYTPSGSVEQFF. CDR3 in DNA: TGTGCCAGCAGTTACACCCCTAGCGGGTCGGTTGAGCAGTTCTTC.

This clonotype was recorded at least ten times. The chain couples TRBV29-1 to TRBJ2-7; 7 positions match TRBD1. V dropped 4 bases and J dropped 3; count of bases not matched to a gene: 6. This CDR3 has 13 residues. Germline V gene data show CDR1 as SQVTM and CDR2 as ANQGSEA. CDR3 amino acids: CSVALRQGYEQYF. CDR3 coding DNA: TGCAGCGTTGCTTTACGACAGGGCTACGAGCAGTACTTC.

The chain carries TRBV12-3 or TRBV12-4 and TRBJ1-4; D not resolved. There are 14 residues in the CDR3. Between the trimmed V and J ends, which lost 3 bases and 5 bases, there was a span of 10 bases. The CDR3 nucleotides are TGTGCCAGCAGTTTCGGCCTGGGGAATGAAAAACTGTTTTTT. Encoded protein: CASSFGLGNEKLFF.

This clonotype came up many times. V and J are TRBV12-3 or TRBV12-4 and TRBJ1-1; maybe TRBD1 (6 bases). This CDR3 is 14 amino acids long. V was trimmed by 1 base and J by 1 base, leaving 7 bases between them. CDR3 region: CASSLVGGNTEAFF. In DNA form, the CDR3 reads TGTGCCAGCAGTTTAGTAGGGGGGAACACTGAAGCTTTCTTT.